These 12 T cell receptor beta chains originate from one sample sequenced in a study of human T cells and chemical hapten exposure. Time point defined: healthy volunteer bleed at 6 weeks. Total RNA was isolated from unfractionated whole blood. TCRdb fed the RACE reads into MiXCR, producing one record per CDR3 protein. Of 55,000 to 75,000 distinct CDR3 sequences listed, around 6.1% are singletons. Sequencing was performed on whole blood. These receptors were collected from a female donor in good health. Some clones in this sample may be carry-over from other donors' samples.

V gene TRBV29-1 combines with J gene TRBJ1-1; D is perhaps TRBD1 (6 bases). The CDR3 covers 12 residues. Trimming took off 6 bases at V and 4 bases at J, with 12 bases between the two ends. Germline V lookup: CDR1 SQVTM, CDR2 ANQGSEA. Written as DNA, the CDR3 is TGCAGCGTATTACAGGGAGGCACTGAAGCTTTCTTT. It is translated as CSVLQGGTEAFF.

Only a few counts were recorded for this clonotype. The J gene is TRBJ2-3, the V gene TRBV5-1; a weak D match, TRBD2 (6 bases). The ends were cut back, 4 bases at V and 3 bases at J, with 18 bases in the middle. Germline V lookup: CDR1 SGHRS, CDR2 YFSETQ. This CDR3 comprises 16 residues. The CDR3, as DNA: TGCGCCAGCAGCCCCCTTCGGGGGTCCCCAACAGATACGCAGTATTTT. Encoded protein: CASSPLRGSPTDTQYF.

The chain links TRBV12-3 or TRBV12-4 to TRBJ1-5, with D unresolved. The CDR3 has 13 amino acids. Trimming shortened V by 6 bases and J by 4 bases, and 10 bases separated the two germline ends. The CDR3 here is CASSSTRNQPQHF. As DNA, the CDR3 is TGTGCCAGCAGCTCAACACGGAATCAGCCCCAGCATTTT.

CDR3 nucleotide sequence: TGTGCCAGCAGTGGCGAGGGGTTAACCACAGATACGCAGTATTTT. Translated, it gives CASSGEGLTTDTQYF. J is TRBJ2-3 and V is TRBV2; D might be TRBD1 or TRBD2, each matching 5 bases. Trimming took 4 bases from V and 2 from J, leaving 13 bases between them. Germline CDR1 SNHLY, CDR2 FYNNEI. This CDR3 has 15 residues. Supplemented by reference TRBV2 and TRBJ2-3, the full variable domain reads EPEVTQTPSHQVTQMGQEVILRCVPISNHLYFYWYRQILGQKVEFLVSFYNNEISEKSEIFDDQFSVERPDGSNFTLKIRSTKLEDSAMYFCASSGEGLTTDTQYFGPGTRLTVL.

This clonotype was recorded at least ten times. The V and J genes are TRBV6-2 or TRBV6-3 and TRBJ2-7; TRBD1 might be the D (6 bases). Germline CDR1 MNHEY, CDR2 SVGEGT. This CDR3 has 14 amino acids. Between the trimmed V and J ends, which lost 6 bases and 0 bases, there was a span of 12 bases. CDR3 DNA sequence: TGTGCCAGCAGGACCACAGGGCTCTCCTACGAGCAGTACTTC. Translation gives CASRTTGLSYEQYF.

In this sample, this clonotype turned up many times. The chain is built from TRBV12-3 or TRBV12-4 and TRBJ2-1; 9 bases map to TRBD2. The CDR3 runs 18 residues. Trimming removed 1 base from V and 7 bases from J; junction bases left unmatched: 14. The DNA for the CDR3 is TGTGCCAGCAGTTTAGTTCCCACTCTAGCGGGGTTAAGGAATGAGCAGTTCTTC. Translation: CASSLVPTLAGLRNEQFF.

The J gene is TRBJ1-1, the V gene TRBV6-5; D not resolved. CDR3 size: 16 residues. Trimming took 7 bases from V and 4 from J, leaving 22 bases between them. Germline CDR1 and CDR2: MNHEY and SVGAGI. As DNA, the CDR3 is TGTGCCAGCACCCTCTCTCGTGGCCCAAGCTCCACTGAAGCTTTCTTT. Translating gives CASTLSRGPSSTEAFF.

This clonotype was recorded a few times. The chain carries TRBV7-8 and TRBJ2-3, with D maybe TRBD2 (6 bases). This CDR3 is built from 13 residues. V was trimmed by 1 base and J by 11 bases, leaving 13 bases between them. Germline V gene data show CDR1 as SGHVS and CDR2 as FQNEAQ. CDR3 nucleotide sequence: TGTGCCAGCAGCTTAGGAGGGACTGAAAAGCAGTATTTT. Translating gives CASSLGGTEKQYF.

The chain recombines TRBV6-1 with TRBJ1-4; D is ambiguous. The V gene lost 4 bases and the J gene lost 0 bases, with 18 bases spanning the gap. The CDR3 totals 18 residues. Per the germline V gene, CDR1 is MNHNS and CDR2 is SASEGT. DNA of the CDR3: TGTGCCAGCAGTGGGGCGTTTAGAGGATCAGCAACTAATGAAAAACTGTTTTTT. This sequence encodes CASSGAFRGSATNEKLFF.

This clonotype has ten or more counts. This chain connects TRBV11-2 to TRBJ2-4, with D maybe TRBD1 (5 bases). CDR3 length: 14 amino acids. Trimming cost V 3 bases and J 4 bases, with 10 bases left between them. From germline, CDR1 is SGHAT and CDR2 FQNNGV. The CDR3 region is CASSFLRQKNIQYF. CDR3 DNA sequence: TGTGCCAGCAGCTTTCTGAGACAGAAAAACATTCAGTACTTC. Drawing the rest from reference TRBV11-2 and TRBJ2-4, the complete variable domain is EAGVAQSPRYKIIEKRQSVAFWCNPISGHATLYWYQQILGQGPKLLIQFQNNGVVDDSQLPKDRFSAERLKGVDSTLKIQPAKLEDSAVYLCASSFLRQKNIQYFGAGTRLSVL.

The rearrangement links TRBV2 to TRBJ2-3; D call uncertain. Per germline, CDR1 SNHLY and CDR2 FYNNEI. V shed 2 bases and J shed 4 bases, with 7 bases lying between them. This CDR3 is built from 13 residues. CDR3 amino acids: CASSELTSDTQYF. CDR3 coding DNA: TGTGCCAGCAGTGAATTGACATCAGATACGCAGTATTTT. The whole variable domain, remainder taken from reference TRBV2 and TRBJ2-3, is EPEVTQTPSHQVTQMGQEVILRCVPISNHLYFYWYRQILGQKVEFLVSFYNNEISEKSEIFDDQFSVERPDGSNFTLKIRSTKLEDSAMYFCASSELTSDTQYFGPGTRLTVL.

This clonotype was picked up a small number of times. J is TRBJ2-6 and V is TRBV5-1; D ambiguous. The V and J ends lost 4 bases and 0 bases respectively, with 8 bases between them. The CDR3 length is 15 residues. CDR1 is SGHRS and CDR2 is YFSETQ in the germline V gene. CDR3 coding DNA: TGCGCCAGCAGCCCCCACCTCTCTGGGGCCAACGTCCTGACTTTC. Amino acids: CASSPHLSGANVLTF.